This is a list of T cell receptor beta chains from one sample in a study of OX40 agonist ivuxolimab in advanced cancers. The data were produced by immunoSEQ multiplex PCR, yet TCRdb's version contains in-frame clones alone and is incomplete. Among some 17,000 clones listed, less than 90% were seen once. This specimen consisted of CD4+ or CD8+ T cells sorted from blood, obtained in a trial of the OX40 agonist ivuxolimab. These receptors were obtained from an adult with an advanced solid tumor such as melanoma, head and neck, liver or kidney cancer. Each CDR3 is given with its conserved first and last residue. D genes are given only for firm matches.

d_call v_call cdr3_aa
- TRBV4-3 CASSQAEHYGYTF
TRBD1 TRBV13 CASSLERDRVDDEQFF
TRBD1 TRBV5-6 CASSTGTGGEETQYF
TRBD2 TRBV7-2 CASSLRGGGETQYF
TRBD1 TRBV19 CASSIGQGLTEAFF
- TRBV11-3 CASSPQTTSYGYTF
- TRBV29-1 CSVEDYREGHYEQYF
TRBD2 TRBV4-3 CASSQGSGGADTQYF
- TRBV10-2 CASSKGRRDGNTGELFF
TRBD1 TRBV19 CASSITQGDGYTF
TRBD1 TRBV6-5 CATHQQGTGELFF
TRBD2 TRBV6-6 CASSSSGRDTGELFF
TRBD1 TRBV7-9 CASSSPGQGVYEQYF
TRBD2 TRBV14 CASSQGTSGTDTQYF
- TRBV9 CASSVGGGGSGANVLTF
- TRBV11-3 CASSLDRLAYYNEQFF
TRBD2 TRBV14 CASSQDQYWTSRTGELFF
- TRBV4-2 CASSQEARKDDYGYTF
- TRBV4-3 CASSQGVGNTIYF
- TRBV7-9 CASSLGGANEQYF
TRBD1 TRBV11-2 CASSVYRGYEQYF
TRBD1 TRBV4-3 CASSQGQGSYNEQFF